Shown below are 10 T cell receptor beta chains from a single sample sequenced in a study of T cells after yellow fever vaccination. MiXCR, applied by TCRdb to the 5' RACE reads, yields one record per CDR3 protein. The sample includes approximately 580,000 distinct CDR3 sequences, about a sixth of them seen just once. The material was PBMCs, obtained 5 days after the first yellow fever vaccination. These receptors originate from a young man who received the YFV17D yellow fever vaccine.

In this sample, this clonotype turned up a few times. This sequence joins TRBV3-1 and TRBJ2-5; D uncertain. Germline lookup yields CDR1 LGHDT and CDR2 YNNKEL (reference sequence). V was pared by 3 bases and J by 3 bases, with 8 bases between. The CDR3 length is 13 residues. This chain's CDR3 is CASSQTFEETQYF. CDR3 bases: TGTGCCAGCAGCCAGACATTCGAAGAGACCCAGTACTTC.

In its sample, this clonotype was seen a few times. V usage is TRBV7-8 and J usage is TRBJ1-1; no firm D call. The CDR3 has 15 residues. Germline CDR1 SGHVS, CDR2 FQNEAQ. Trimming removed 1 base from V and 0 bases from J, with 9 bases in between. The CDR3 nucleotides read TGTGCCAGCAGCTTAGGGGAGTGGGTGAACACTGAAGCTTTCTTT. This encodes CASSLGEWVNTEAFF.

This clonotype showed up just a few times. The V call is TRBV7-8, the J call TRBJ2-7; tentatively, D is TRBD2 (5 bases). The V end was cut by 3 bases, the J end by 2 bases, with 14 bases between. CDR1 is SGHVS and CDR2 is FQNEAQ in the germline V gene. CDR3 length: 15 amino acids. This chain's CDR3 is CASSFGEHGTYEQYF. DNA of the CDR3: TGTGCCAGCAGCTTCGGGGAGCACGGGACCTACGAGCAGTACTTC.

This clonotype occurred a few times. The rearrangement links TRBV18 to TRBJ2-1; 8 positions match TRBD2. Germline values: CDR1 KGHSH, CDR2 LQKENI. Unmatched junction bases numbered 7, after V lost 6 bases and J lost 6 bases. CDR3 size: 14 residues. DNA for the CDR3: TGTGCCAGCTCCCGCGGGGGGCAACTCAATGAGCAGTTCTTC. It translates to CASSRGGQLNEQFF. Complete variable domain (other parts from reference TRBV18 and TRBJ2-1): NAGVMQNPRHLVRRRGQEARLRCSPMKGHSHVYWYRQLPEEGLKFMVYLQKENIIDESGMPKERFSAEFPKEGPSILRIQQVVRGDSAAYFCASSRGGQLNEQFFGPGTRLTVL.

J is TRBJ2-1 and V is TRBV6-2 or TRBV6-3; D is unresolved. The germline V gene has CDR1 MNHEY and CDR2 SVGEGT. This CDR3 has 14 residues. V lost 4 bases and J lost 6, with 13 bases in between. The CDR3 region has the DNA TGTGCCAGCAGTTTTAGGGTCAGGACCAATGAGCAGTTCTTC. This gives the protein CASSFRVRTNEQFF.

Here the CDR3 DNA reads TGTGCCAGCAGCTCGCCAGGGGCATTGGAGCAGTTCTTC. Translating it yields CASSSPGALEQFF. The V call is TRBV7-9, the J call TRBJ2-1; possibly TRBD1 for D (6 bases). The germline CDR1 and CDR2 sequences are SEHNR and FQNEAQ (reference sequence). Trimming left V 4 bases short and J 10 bases short, with 14 bases between. The CDR3 consists of 13 residues.

The chain carries TRBV2 and TRBJ1-1, with a possible D match to TRBD1 (6 bases). CDR3 length: 12 amino acids. The ends were cut back, 6 bases at V and 3 bases at J, with 8 bases in the middle. Germline V gene data show CDR1 as SNHLY and CDR2 as FYNNEI. Here the CDR3 DNA reads TGTGCCAGCAGGGACAGCTACACTGAAGCTTTCTTT. Its translation is CASRDSYTEAFF.

This chain connects TRBV7-3 to TRBJ2-5; D call uncertain. The germline V and J ends were trimmed by 1 base and 3 bases, with 12 bases remaining between them. The CDR3 contains 15 residues. Germline assignment: CDR1 SGHTA and CDR2 FQGTGA. The CDR3: CASSLKGSFEETQYF. In DNA, the CDR3 is TGTGCCAGCAGCTTAAAGGGCAGCTTTGAAGAGACCCAGTACTTC.

This clonotype has just one count. The chain combines TRBV11-1 with TRBJ2-7, with 12 bases matching TRBD2. This CDR3 region has 18 residues. Germline V gene data show CDR1 as SGHAT and CDR2 as FQDESV (reference sequence). J gave up 6 bases and V 8 bases, and 20 bases lay outside the gene matches. CDR3 sequence reads: CASDQPSTSGGIASEQYF. The CDR3 DNA follows: TGTGCCAGCGACCAACCTAGTACTAGCGGGGGGATTGCCTCCGAGCAGTACTTC. Together with reference TRBV11-1 and TRBJ2-7, the CDR3 gives the full variable domain: EAEVAQSPRYKITEKSQAVAFWCDPISGHATLYWYRQILGQGPELLVQFQDESVVDDSQLPKDRFSAERLKGVDSTLKIQPAELGDSAMYLCASDQPSTSGGIASEQYFGPGTRLTVT.

This clonotype showed up many times. In DNA, the CDR3 is TGTGCCAGCAGCCAAAGGGAGGATACGCAGTATTTT. It is translated as CASSQREDTQYF. The rearrangement uses TRBV4-2 and TRBJ2-3; tentative D call: TRBD2 (5 bases). Trimming left V 2 bases short and J 6 bases short, with 6 bases between. There are 12 residues in the CDR3. Germline CDR1 is LGHNA and CDR2 is YNFKEQ.